The subject of this entry is one TCR beta chain. Its antigen is currently not known. No base qualities exist here, and no much larger clone lies one base off it. This specimen belongs to a study of blood T cell repertoires in COVID-19 (dated by TCRdb to about 2020). Context from the whole study: The collaborator samples originated in the United States, Italy and Spain and spanned the acute and convalescent phases of COVID-19. The material from the prospective study consisted of cDNA or gDNA derived from T cells, B-cell-depleted T cells, or PBMCs. Subjects who had been exposed to COVID-19, were actively infected with it, or had recovered from it provided the deeply sampled blood TCRbeta repertoires that made up the dataset. The repertoires were released in a freely available public database meant as a resource for research on the immune response to SARS-CoV-2. Samples came from the ongoing ImmuneRACE study (first 160 participants) plus 1,254 subjects from 6 global collaborators. A de-identified subject ID, COVID-19 status, age in years and sex were almost always included in the sample metadata. HLA class I and class II types, where available, came from metadata supplied by the sample provider rather than from assay-based typing. Broader findings and caveats from the paper: Clinical and demographic metadata were provided uncurated, with the amount varying by source and participant.

In Seattle, one collaborating source enrolled patients while the infection was active and tracked those patients longitudinally over the course of disease. Collaborating institutions collected whole blood in K2EDTA tubes following their own protocols. For TCRbeta analysis, collaborator samples were shipped as frozen whole blood, as isolated PBMCs, or as DNA extracted from either sample type. TCRbeta CDR3 regions were amplified from genomic DNA by means of the immunoSEQ Assay, a bias-controlled multiplex PCR. The study's own analysis went as follows. The number of nucleated cells in each sample was estimated by amplification of reference gene primers within the assay. To quantify the absolute abundance of each unique TCRbeta CDR3 rearrangement, sequence reads were collapsed and filtered. For each sample, productive Simpson clonality was calculated by taking the square root of Simpson's diversity index across productive rearrangements. In its TCRdb copy, this immuneACCESS table keeps in-frame sequences only and misses some clones. Where compared with another copy, unresolved V genes explain less than half of these, and the others have no known cause. The D gene and trimming were derived from the DNA, and the V and J assignments and clone size from that table. Recorded for this sample are 150,000 to 200,000 clones; approximately 87% of them occurred a single time. Roughly 9.7% of the sample is in the top ten clones.

The CDR3 numbers 14 residues from cysteine through phenylalanine. CDR3 DNA is the only sequence kept; it has 42 bases, read in frame from the first base. The germline V gene provides CDR1 SGHVS and CDR2 FQNEAQ. V drops 1 base and J drops 2 bases, leaving 8 bases in between. The TCR sequence derives from a woman aged 55-70 years with COVID-19, enrolled during active disease. This sequence uses TRBV7-8 and TRBJ1-2, with the D gene not confidently named. Sequenced sample: peripheral blood. This receptor carries the CDR3 CASSLDAGNYGYTF. The nucleotide sequence is given as TGTGCCAGCAGCTTAGATGCGGGGAACTATGGCTACACCTTC.